Below are 25 T cell receptor beta chains sequenced from a single sample in a study of T cell responses to AZD1222 COVID-19 vaccine. Only in-frame clones appear in the TCRdb table, and some are missing; sequencing was by immunoSEQ multiplex PCR. The data show some 190,000 clones, with approximately 92% seen just once and over 1% held by the top ten. This specimen was peripheral blood, taken on day 0 of AZD1222 vaccination. The receptors originated from an adult in good health.

V usage is TRBV18 and J usage is TRBJ2-2, with D possibly being TRBD1 (6 bases). Deletions cut 5 bases from V and 0 bases from J, with 10 bases between. This CDR3 spans 15 amino acids. Germline CDR1 is KGHSH and CDR2 is LQKENI. CDR3 residues: CASSVQGANTGELFF. In DNA, the CDR3 is TGTGCCAGCTCAGTACAGGGCGCGAACACCGGGGAGCTGTTTTTT.

This clone was seen only a few times. In DNA, the CDR3 is TGTGCCAGCAGAAAGGTTGGCTCTGGGGCCAACGTCCTGACTTTC. This encodes CASRKVGSGANVLTF. This rearrangement joins TRBV6-5 to TRBJ2-6, with D uncertain. CDR3 size: 15 residues. The V and J ends lost 6 bases and 0 bases respectively, with 9 bases between them. CDR1 is MNHEY, CDR2 SVGAGI, per germline.

The CDR3 region is CASSLSGDGNTIYF. CDR3 bases: TGCGCCAGCAGCTTGTCGGGGGATGGAAACACCATATATTTT. This chain joins TRBV5-1 and TRBJ1-3, with D perhaps matching TRBD1 (5 bases). The germline V gene has CDR1 SGHRS and CDR2 YFSETQ. Trimming took off 1 base at V and 3 bases at J, with 8 bases between the two ends. This CDR3 has 14 amino acids.

The chain couples TRBV14 to TRBJ1-1; no firm D call. The CDR3 covers 15 residues. V lost 0 bases and J lost 4, with 12 bases in between. The germline gives CDR1 SGHDN, CDR2 FVKESK. The CDR3: CASSQDEPAGTEAFF. The CDR3 DNA sequence: TGTGCCAGCAGCCAAGACGAACCTGCGGGCACTGAAGCTTTCTTT.

The chain carries TRBV4-2 and TRBJ1-4, with 8 positions matching TRBD1. The CDR3 spans 18 residues. V shed 0 bases and J 7 bases; nucleotides not matched to a gene: 13. The germline V gene encodes CDR1 LGHNA and CDR2 YNFKEQ. CDR3 nucleotide sequence: TGTGCCAGCAGCCAAGAGCTCGGTCTGCCAGGGGGCCCTGAAAAACTGTTTTTT. This codes for CASSQELGLPGGPEKLFF.

This clone was detected a few times. The V and J genes are TRBV27 and TRBJ2-5, with 8 bases lining up with TRBD1. V lost 8 bases, J lost 6 bases, and 14 bases stayed unmatched. The germline V gene encodes CDR1 MNHEY and CDR2 SMNVEV (reference sequence). The CDR3 has 15 residues. CDR3 sequence reads: CASGPGTGGAKTQYF. The CDR3 DNA reads TGTGCCAGCGGTCCGGGGACAGGTGGTGCGAAGACCCAGTACTTC.

This clone appeared once. The chain links TRBV19 to TRBJ1-5; perhaps TRBD1 as D (5 bases). This CDR3 has 13 residues. The germline gives CDR1 LNHDA, CDR2 SQIVND (reference sequence). Trimming cost V 9 bases and J 9 bases, with 18 bases left between them. CDR3 sequence (DNA): TGTGCCAGCTGTCGGGACCCGGCGGTGCCCCAGCATTTT. Its protein product is CASCRDPAVPQHF.

The genes are TRBV7-3 and TRBJ2-2; TRBD1 might be the D (6 bases). CDR1 and CDR2 (germline): SGHTA, FQGTGA. The CDR3 is 13 amino acids. V shed 5 bases and J shed 6 bases, with 10 bases lying between them. The CDR3 region is CASSIQGSGELFF. In nucleotides, the CDR3 is TGTGCCAGCAGCATACAGGGATCCGGGGAGCTGTTTTTT. The complete variable domain, with remaining parts taken from reference TRBV7-3 and TRBJ2-2, reads GAGVSQTPSNKVTEKGKYVELRCDPISGHTALYWYRQSLGQGPEFLIYFQGTGAADDSGLPNDRFFAVRPEGSVSTLKIQRTERGDSAVYLCASSIQGSGELFFGEGSRLTVL.

This clone was picked up one time. This chain joins TRBV2 and TRBJ2-1; D is perhaps TRBD2 (5 bases). The CDR3 has 16 residues. V shed 3 bases and J shed 10 bases, with 22 bases lying between them. Germline-derived CDR1 and CDR2 are SNHLY and FYNNEI. CDR3 protein: CASSDNRSGMRPEQFF. CDR3 nucleotide sequence: TGTGCCAGCAGTGATAATCGGTCGGGGATGCGTCCGGAGCAGTTCTTC.

This sequence joins TRBV5-1 and TRBJ2-3, with unresolved D. The germline CDR1 and CDR2 sequences are SGHRS and YFSETQ. The CDR3 contains 13 residues. With 1 base removed from V and 1 base from J, the gap between germline ends came to 4 bases. The CDR3 is CASSLTRTDTQYF. CDR3 coding DNA: TGCGCCAGCAGCTTGACTCGCACAGATACGCAGTATTTT.

This clone was counted once. The chain links TRBV7-9 to TRBJ1-6, with a weak D call TRBD1 (6 bases). V was shortened by 6 bases and J by 7 bases, with 16 bases between the two germline ends. In germline, CDR1 is SEHNR, CDR2 FQNEAQ (reference sequence). The CDR3 totals 15 residues. The CDR3 is CASSPTQGQNSPLHF. The CDR3 DNA is TGTGCCAGCAGTCCGACTCAGGGGCAGAATTCACCCCTCCACTTT.

The chain employs TRBV10-3 and TRBJ1-6, with D unresolved. Germline V CDR1 and CDR2: ENHRY, SYGVKD. The CDR3 totals 15 residues. V lost 0 bases and J 8 bases, leaving 11 bases between the germline ends. The CDR3 here is CAISESSLRDSPLHF. As DNA, the CDR3 is TGTGCCATCAGTGAGTCGTCTCTCAGAGATTCACCCCTCCACTTT.

The rearrangement uses TRBV7-9 and TRBJ2-3; 7 nucleotides match TRBD1. The CDR3 runs to 16 residues. The trim removed 1 base at V and 5 bases at J, leaving 9 bases unmatched. Germline V CDR1 and CDR2: SEHNR, FQNEAQ (reference sequence). The CDR3 loop is CASSLGDRGSGDTQYF. Written as DNA, the CDR3 is TGTGCCAGCAGCTTAGGGGACAGAGGTTCTGGAGATACGCAGTATTTT.

The V call is TRBV7-3, the J call TRBJ2-1; weak D call: TRBD1 (5 bases). The CDR3 covers 15 residues. Trimming stripped 5 bases from V and 1 base from J, with 12 bases between. Germline CDR1 reads SGHTA; CDR2 reads FQGTGA. This chain's CDR3 is CASSPQAGSYNEQFF. CDR3 nucleotide sequence: TGTGCCAGCAGCCCACAGGCAGGGTCCTACAATGAGCAGTTCTTC. The variable domain in full, with the rest retrieved from reference TRBV7-3 and TRBJ2-1, is GAGVSQTPSNKVTEKGKYVELRCDPISGHTALYWYRQSLGQGPEFLIYFQGTGAADDSGLPNDRFFAVRPEGSVSTLKIQRTERGDSAVYLCASSPQAGSYNEQFFGPGTRLTVL.

This clone was recorded a few times. The chain has TRBV11-2 and TRBJ1-1; a possible D gene is TRBD1 (6 bases). Germline V gene sequence: CDR1 SGHAT, CDR2 FQNNGV. This CDR3 has 13 amino acids. Trimming left V 5 bases short and J 4 bases short, with 11 bases between. DNA for the CDR3: TGTGCCAGCAGCGTGCAGGGGATCACTGAAGCTTTCTTT. It codes for CASSVQGITEAFF.

Here the CDR3 DNA reads TGTGCCAGCAGCCCCCAGTGGCGGGGGGGAGAGACCCAGTACTTC. Amino acid sequence: CASSPQWRGGETQYF. The chain links TRBV7-2 to TRBJ2-5; 9 positions agree with TRBD2. V shed 5 bases, J shed 4 bases, and the junction held 8 bases outside the gene matches. CDR1 SGHTA and CDR2 FQGNSA come from the germline V gene. This CDR3 contains 15 residues.

V usage is TRBV18 and J usage is TRBJ1-1; D is uncertain. This CDR3 is built from 15 residues. The germline V gene encodes CDR1 KGHSH and CDR2 LQKENI. Trimming removed 2 bases at V and 1 base at J, with 11 bases between. CDR3 coding DNA: TGTGCCAGCTCACCAGGTTCCGGACGGAACACTGAAGCTTTCTTT. It yields the protein CASSPGSGRNTEAFF. The full variable domain, with the rest looked up from reference TRBV18 and TRBJ1-1, is NAGVMQNPRHLVRRRGQEARLRCSPMKGHSHVYWYRQLPEEGLKFMVYLQKENIIDESGMPKERFSAEFPKEGPSILRIQQVVRGDSAAYFCASSPGSGRNTEAFFGQGTRLTVV.

V gene TRBV20-1 combines with J gene TRBJ2-5; D might be TRBD1 or TRBD2, each matching 5 bases. The germline V gene encodes CDR1 DFQATT and CDR2 SNEGSKA (reference sequence). The CDR3 is 11 residues long. Trimming took off 1 base at V and 5 bases at J, with 5 bases between the two ends. The CDR3 region is CSARGGETQYF. The CDR3 nucleotides read TGCAGTGCTAGAGGGGGGGAGACCCAGTACTTC.

V usage is TRBV2 and J usage is TRBJ1-5; D is ambiguous. The V and J ends lost 2 bases and 1 base respectively, with 9 bases between them. CDR1 SNHLY and CDR2 FYNNEI come from the germline V gene. This CDR3 has 15 amino acids. CDR3 coding DNA: TGTGCCAGCAGTGAATCACAGCGGAGCAATCAGCCCCAGCATTTT. Protein product: CASSESQRSNQPQHF.

The chain employs TRBV14 and TRBJ1-2; TRBD1 matches 8 bases. J lost 6 bases, V lost 2 bases, and 5 bases had no gene match. Germline CDR1 and CDR2: SGHDN and FVKESK. This CDR3 spans 14 amino acids. The CDR3 coding sequence is TGTGCCAGCAGCCAAATCCAGGGGGCGAATGGCTACACCTTC. This gives the protein CASSQIQGANGYTF.

The chain joins TRBV6-5 to TRBJ1-5; D gene ambiguous. The germline V and J ends were trimmed by 7 bases and 2 bases, with 15 bases remaining between them. The CDR3 runs 15 residues. CDR1 and CDR2 from the germline V gene are MNHEY and SVGAGI. CDR3 DNA sequence: TGTGCCAGCACCGCAGGCCTTTTAGGCAATCAGCCCCAGCATTTT. It codes for CASTAGLLGNQPQHF.

The genes are TRBV11-3 and TRBJ2-7, with TRBD2 identical over 8 bases. The V gene end was trimmed by 5 bases and the J gene end by 5 bases; junction bases not matched to a gene: 11. The CDR3 length is 15 residues. Germline CDR1 SGHNT, CDR2 YENEEA. CDR3 nucleotides: TGTGCCAGCAGCCCGGGGGGGCAGGGGAGGAACGAGCAGTACTTC. It specifies CASSPGGQGRNEQYF.

This clone was picked up a small number of times. This CDR3 reads CASSRASGGFVNEQYF. In nucleotides, the CDR3 is TGTGCCAGCAGTCGGGCTAGCGGGGGGTTTGTGAACGAGCAGTACTTC. The J gene is TRBJ2-7, the V gene TRBV6-6; 11 nucleotides align to TRBD2. J was trimmed by 5 bases and V by 5 bases; bases with no gene match: 11. The V gene's germline CDR1 is MNHNY and CDR2 SVGAGI (reference sequence). The CDR3 is 16 amino acids.

V and J are TRBV28 and TRBJ1-5; D perhaps matches TRBD1 (6 bases). Germline CDR1 MDHEN, CDR2 SYDVKM. The V end lost 7 bases, the J end lost 7 bases, and 14 bases lay between the germline ends. This CDR3 region has 13 residues. The CDR3 reads CASMNGGGQPQHF. CDR3 DNA: TGTGCCAGCATGAATGGGGGCGGGCAGCCCCAGCATTTT.

The chain combines TRBV30 with TRBJ1-2; D ambiguous. Germline V gives CDR1 GTSNPN, CDR2 SVGIG (reference sequence). V was pared by 0 bases and J by 3 bases, with 11 bases between. The CDR3 is 14 residues long. In nucleotides, the CDR3 is TGTGCCTGGAGTGTGGGCAGTAGGGACTATGGCTACACCTTC. Protein product: CAWSVGSRDYGYTF.